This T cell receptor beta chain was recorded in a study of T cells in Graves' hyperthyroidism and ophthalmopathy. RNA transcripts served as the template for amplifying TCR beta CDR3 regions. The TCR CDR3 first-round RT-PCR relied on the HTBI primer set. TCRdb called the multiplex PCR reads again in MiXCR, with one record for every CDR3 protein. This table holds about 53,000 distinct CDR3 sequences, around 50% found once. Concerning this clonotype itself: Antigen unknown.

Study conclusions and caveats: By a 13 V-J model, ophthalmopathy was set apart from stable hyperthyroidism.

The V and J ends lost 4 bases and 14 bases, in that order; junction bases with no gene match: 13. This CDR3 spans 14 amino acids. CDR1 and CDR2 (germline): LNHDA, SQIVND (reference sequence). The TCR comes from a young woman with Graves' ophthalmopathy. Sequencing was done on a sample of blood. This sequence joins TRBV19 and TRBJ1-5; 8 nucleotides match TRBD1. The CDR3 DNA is TGTGCCAGTAGTAGCAGGACAGGGCTACTGGGAGAGCATTTT. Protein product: CASSSRTGLLGEHF.